This section outlines one TCR beta chain sequence together with its context. The sample belongs to a study of cytomegalovirus exposure and HLA in healthy donors. The study ran its PCR with 60 Vbeta and 13 Jbeta primers. In the source study's methods: Unique TCR beta chains numbered roughly 84 million in a later analysis, with approximately 10 million shared. The assay was immunoSEQ multiplex PCR, and TCRdb's table has in-frame clones only and misses some. From that table come the V and J calls and clone size; the DNA was used to work out D and trimming. The table includes around 150,000 clones, more than 60% detected once. The CDR3 has 15 residues. CDR1 and CDR2 (germline): GTSNPN, SVGIG (reference sequence). Trimming took 1 base from V and 2 from J; bases not matched to a gene: 4.

This TCR came from a man aged 25-45 years in good health and CMV-seropositive. This rearrangement joins TRBV30 to TRBJ1-4; 7 bases are a match to TRBD1. The sample taken for sequencing was PBMCs. The DNA of the CDR3 is TGTGCCTGGAGTGCTCCCAGGGGGACTAATGAAAAACTGTTTTTT. This encodes CAWSAPRGTNEKLFF.